Listed below are T cell receptor beta chains from one sample, sequenced in a study of blood T cell repertoires in COVID-19. TCRdb's copy holds only in-frame clones and misses some; the assay was immunoSEQ multiplex PCR. The data contain roughly 100,000 clones, about 89% of them seen just once; the ten biggest clones take up 17%. Sample: peripheral blood. These receptors were collected from a man aged 45-65 years with acute or convalescent COVID-19. The CDR3 runs from the conserved cysteine through the conserved F or W. A D gene is named only where the DNA matches it firmly.

cdr3_length v_call d_call cdr3_aa
13 TRBV2 TRBD1 CASSGQGINEQFF
12 TRBV27 - CASRQENYGYTF
15 TRBV18 - CASSPYSTNTGELFF
16 TRBV27 - CASSLLGGFANEKLFF
12 TRBV6-5 - CASRQNTDTQYF
15 TRBV11-2 - CASSPGQRNVAEAFF
13 TRBV7-2 - CASGGRSYNEQFF
11 TRBV6-6 TRBD1 CASSKTGEAFF
15 TRBV29-1 TRBD1 CSVADRGDSQDTQYF
14 TRBV7-6 - CASSLAGRYNEQFF
13 TRBV2 - CASNGVSVTEAFF
15 TRBV27 TRBD2 CASSLRAGGLDIQYF
14 TRBV14 - CASSLKRTHTEAFF
19 TRBV5-6 - CASSLYRAPPVGAKNIQYF
15 TRBV19 - CASMPQGSGTDTQYF
14 TRBV6-4 - CASTDVAGTGELFF
14 TRBV5-1 - CASSLYAGWETQYF
14 TRBV5-1 - CASSPDSPQETQYF
14 TRBV10-3 - CAISGRGLNTEAFF
13 TRBV5-4 TRBD1 CASSVDRGSEQYF
15 TRBV5-1 - CASSEGLVMNTEAFF
14 TRBV7-8 - CASSLVGATGEQYF
13 TRBV3-1/TRBV3-2 TRBD1 CASSFGQDYGYTF
16 TRBV7-9 - CASRRGEGPMNTEAFF
15 TRBV5-1 - CASKWGTLDTGELFF
15 TRBV3-1/TRBV3-2 TRBD2 CASSQRTSGYNEQFF
13 TRBV6-5 - CASSYATRTGYTF
11 TRBV5-4 - CASSFRDGYTF
12 TRBV6-6 - CASTLQGGGAFF
15 TRBV5-1 - CASSPEGVPSSGYTF
13 TRBV12-3/TRBV12-4 TRBD1 CASSLQGSTEAFF
14 TRBV4-3 - CASSQDRDRGEAFF
15 TRBV2 TRBD2 CASRDSGGPQETQYF
15 TRBV19 TRBD2 CASSPPPGGYYEQYF
13 TRBV30 TRBD1 CAWGGQGAQPQHF
14 TRBV14 - CASSRTGTTDTQYF
13 TRBV4-1 - CASSRGTGYGYTF
16 TRBV19 TRBD1 CASSPRDRGMNTEAFF
17 TRBV7-2 TRBD1 CASSPRLRDRGTGEQFF
15 TRBV28 TRBD2 CASRVSGGSTDTQYF
15 TRBV7-9 TRBD2 CASSLEVRGAYEQYF